This T cell receptor (beta chain) was found in a study of OX40 agonist ivuxolimab in advanced cancers. Across the whole study: Ivuxolimab, an agonist antibody against OX40 (CD134), was given to patients. Aged roughly 23 to 80 with a mean of around 60 years, they were 75% to 85% male. Study findings and constraints: Relative to CD4+, CD8+ T cells held more expanded clones on average. Clonal expansion by week 6 occurred in CD4+ and CD8+ blood T cells (at 0.1 to 3.0 mg/kg).

In germline, CDR1 is LNHNV, CDR2 YYDKDF (reference sequence). CDR3 size: 14 residues. Deletions cut 3 bases from V and 5 bases from J, with 10 bases between. As for this clone: Its antigen remains unidentified.

Sequenced by immunoSEQ multiplex PCR; TCRdb stores in-frame clones only, minus some. The table lists about 62,000 clones, roughly 84% of them singletons, with about 2.4% in the top ten. The chain joins TRBV15 to TRBJ2-2; tentative D call: TRBD1 (5 bases). The source material was CD4+ or CD8+ T cells sorted from blood, sampled in a trial of the OX40 agonist ivuxolimab. The sequence derives from an adult with an advanced solid tumor such as melanoma, head and neck, liver or kidney cancer. CDR3 sequence: CATSRPGQTGELFF. The CDR3 DNA follows: TGTGCCACCAGCAGGCCCGGACAAACCGGGGAGCTGTTTTTT.